This is a list of T cell receptor beta chains from one sample in a study of T cell repertoires and HLA-DP antigens. For these receptors, no antigen is known. TCRdb's copy holds only in-frame clones and misses some; the assay was immunoSEQ multiplex PCR. The sample has some 110,000 clones, 80% to 95% seen once; the top ten hold over 0.25%. Sequencing used CD4+ T cells from PBMCs. Every receptor here comes from a woman between 18 and 29 years old in good health and CMV-seronegative. CDR3s include the opening cysteine and the closing phenylalanine or tryptophan.

j_call v_call cdr3_aa
TRBJ1-5 TRBV10-3 CAISPGQGSNQPQHF
TRBJ1-4 TRBV5-6 CASSPGTGADEKLFF
TRBJ2-3 TRBV11-2 CASSLLVDTQYF
TRBJ1-2 TRBV28 CASRTAADYGYTF
TRBJ1-4 TRBV4-1 CASSQDRDEKLFF
TRBJ2-7 TRBV30 CAWGGLAGISEQYF
TRBJ2-1 TRBV10-3 CAISGGTSGGPNEQFF
TRBJ1-2 TRBV6-5 CASSWDRYYGYTF
TRBJ2-1 TRBV9 CASSVGLAGNNEQFF
TRBJ1-3 TRBV5-1 CASSSSLDTGDTIYF
TRBJ1-3 TRBV2 CASRGRTGNTIYF
TRBJ2-1 TRBV18 CASSPETIGEQFF
TRBJ1-3 TRBV27 CASSFSSGNTIYF
TRBJ1-3 TRBV30 CASEGTVPSCSGNTIYF
TRBJ2-3 TRBV30 CAWSVWRERTTDTQYF
TRBJ1-1 TRBV7-8 CASSLAQKNTEAFF
TRBJ2-3 TRBV27 CASSLEEGARDTQYF
TRBJ1-1 TRBV6-5 CASSQTGEAFF
TRBJ1-1 TRBV18 CASSPRPDFGTEAFF
TRBJ1-2 TRBV7-2 CASSLISGTDYGYTF
TRBJ1-1 TRBV4-2 CASSQGLGSTEAFF
TRBJ1-5 TRBV10-3 CAISESRAPHNQPQHF
TRBJ2-1 TRBV7-9 CASSLGRRHPKNEQFF
TRBJ2-1 TRBV9 CASSVPIEGAQFF
TRBJ2-2 TRBV7-7 CASSLGRGANTGELFF
TRBJ1-3 TRBV7-9 CASSLVTGLVGNTIYF
TRBJ1-5 TRBV4-1 CASSHGTGVNQPQHF
TRBJ2-1 TRBV14 CASSQAVLRGEQFF
TRBJ2-7 TRBV6-5 CASSTISGNNYEQYF
TRBJ2-6 TRBV11-3 CASSLDVDSGANVLTF
TRBJ2-3 TRBV4-2 CASSQDGAGRSTDTQYF
TRBJ2-1 TRBV9 CASRSTLPAGVYNEQFF
TRBJ2-3 TRBV11-2 CASSLVYSTDTQYF
TRBJ2-5 TRBV11-3 CASSFSTPGRETQYF
TRBJ2-2 TRBV5-6 CASSLAGVSGELFF
TRBJ1-2 TRBV4-3 CASSQAVGAFAGNYGYTF
TRBJ1-1 TRBV18 CASSPYVRVNTEAFF
TRBJ2-5 TRBV28 CASSQVWDRVGEETQYF
TRBJ1-2 TRBV6-5 CASGGRHYGYTF
TRBJ2-1 TRBV15 CATSMGLPSEQFF
TRBJ1-6 TRBV13 CASSRGWHSPLHF
TRBJ1-1 TRBV5-1 CASNLGMNTEAFF
TRBJ1-2 TRBV28 CASSLQGFYGYTF
TRBJ2-2 TRBV29-1 CSARLQGTNTGELFF
TRBJ2-3 TRBV7-3 CASSLLGGTDTQYF
TRBJ1-5 TRBV19 CASSSAGGFHQPQHF
TRBJ1-2 TRBV19 CASSNPGQGTYGYTF
TRBJ1-5 TRBV6-4 CASSGLPGTRDYSNQPQHF